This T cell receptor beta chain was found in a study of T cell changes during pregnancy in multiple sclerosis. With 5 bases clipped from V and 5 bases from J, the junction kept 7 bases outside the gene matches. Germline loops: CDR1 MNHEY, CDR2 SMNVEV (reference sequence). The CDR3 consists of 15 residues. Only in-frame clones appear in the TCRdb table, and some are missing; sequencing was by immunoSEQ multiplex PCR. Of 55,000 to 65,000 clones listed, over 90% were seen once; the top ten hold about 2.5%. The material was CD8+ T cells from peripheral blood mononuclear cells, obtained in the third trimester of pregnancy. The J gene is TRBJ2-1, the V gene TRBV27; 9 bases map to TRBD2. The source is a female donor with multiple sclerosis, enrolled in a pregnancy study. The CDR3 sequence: CASSRGRAVNNEQFF. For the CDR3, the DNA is TGTGCCAGCAGTCGCGGGAGGGCCGTAAACAATGAGCAGTTCTTC.